Below are 23 T cell receptor beta chains sequenced from a single sample in a study of T cell responses to AZD1222 COVID-19 vaccine. TCRdb's table, derived via immunoSEQ multiplex PCR, lists solely in-frame clones and lacks some. The data contain roughly 180,000 clones, 87% of them singletons. This material consisted of peripheral blood, taken on day 0 of MenACWY control vaccination. Every receptor here comes from an adult in good health.

The chain recombines TRBV4-2 with TRBJ1-2; 8 bases are shared with TRBD1. CDR1 is LGHNA, CDR2 YNFKEQ, per germline. This CDR3 comprises 15 residues. Losses at the gene ends were 0 bases for V and 5 bases for J; bases not matched to a gene: 5. The CDR3 DNA reads TGTGCCAGCAGCCAAGATCCGCGGACAGGGTATGGCTACACCTTC. Translated: CASSQDPRTGYGYTF.

The genes are TRBV7-7 and TRBJ1-2; 9 nucleotides match TRBD1. There are 16 residues in the CDR3. J was trimmed by 2 bases and V by 3 bases; bases with no gene match: 7. Per germline, CDR1 SSHAT and CDR2 FNYEAQ (reference sequence). The CDR3 region is CASSFSPGQGNYGYTF. DNA for the CDR3: TGTGCCAGCAGCTTCTCCCCGGGACAGGGAAACTATGGCTACACCTTC.

The CDR3 DNA reads TGTGCCAGCCTTGGGGCAACTACCGAGCAGTACTTC. It codes for CASLGATTEQYF. V gene TRBV2 combines with J gene TRBJ2-7, with a possible D match to TRBD1 (5 bases). Germline CDR1 is SNHLY and CDR2 is FYNNEI. The CDR3 extends over 12 amino acids. V was pared by 8 bases and J by 6 bases, with 14 bases between.

The chain combines TRBV7-2 with TRBJ1-1, with 11 positions matching TRBD1. The CDR3 has 14 amino acids. Germline V lookup: CDR1 SGHTA, CDR2 FQGNSA. Trimming removed 5 bases from V and 4 bases from J; junction bases left unmatched: 3. The DNA of the CDR3 is TGTGCCAGCAGCCCCGGGACAGGGGGCACTGAAGCTTTCTTT. Amino acid sequence: CASSPGTGGTEAFF.

The genes are TRBV4-2 and TRBJ1-6, with 8 bases fitting TRBD1. The ends lost 0 bases at V and 9 bases at J; junction bases unmatched: 7. The length of the CDR3 is 16 residues. Germline V gene data show CDR1 as LGHNA and CDR2 as YNFKEQ. CDR3 sequence reads: CASSQDRRQGFSPLHF. The CDR3, as DNA: TGTGCCAGCAGCCAAGATCGCCGACAGGGGTTTTCACCCCTCCACTTT.

The chain couples TRBV11-3 to TRBJ2-5; 8 bases are a match to TRBD1. Germline-derived CDR1 and CDR2 are SGHNT and YENEEA. The length of the CDR3 is 16 residues. Trimming took 3 bases from V and 0 from J; bases not matched to a gene: 6. CDR3 DNA: TGTGCCAGCAGCTTCGACAGGGGAATGCACCAAGAGACCCAGTACTTC. Translated: CASSFDRGMHQETQYF.

CDR3 DNA sequence: TGTGCCAGCTCGGCGGACGGTACCTACAATGAGCAGTTCTTC. Amino acid sequence: CASSADGTYNEQFF. The chain uses TRBV18 and TRBJ2-1; D ambiguous. Per germline, CDR1 KGHSH and CDR2 LQKENI. Trimming shortened V by 6 bases and J by 2 bases, and 11 bases separated the two germline ends. This CDR3 is 14 amino acids long. Using reference TRBV18 and TRBJ2-1 for the parts outside the CDR3, the full variable domain is NAGVMQNPRHLVRRRGQEARLRCSPMKGHSHVYWYRQLPEEGLKFMVYLQKENIIDESGMPKERFSAEFPKEGPSILRIQQVVRGDSAAYFCASSADGTYNEQFFGPGTRLTVL.

This clone was recorded a few times. This specimen includes other DNA sequences encoding the same CDR3. This chain uses TRBV5-4 with TRBJ2-7; no reliable D call. The germline V and J ends were trimmed by 2 bases and 0 bases, with 6 bases remaining between them. The CDR3 has 13 residues. The germline CDR1 and CDR2 sequences are SGHNT and YYREEE (reference sequence). For the CDR3, the DNA is TGTGCCAGCAGCTTAGTAGACTCCTACGAGCAGTACTTC. It encodes CASSLVDSYEQYF.

The rearrangement joins TRBV7-6 to TRBJ1-3; TRBD1 matches at 7 bases. Looked up from germline, CDR1 is SGHVS and CDR2 is FNYEAQ. This CDR3 contains 17 residues. Losses at the gene ends were 1 base for V and 0 bases for J; bases not matched to a gene: 6. The CDR3 loop reads CASSLERGPFSGNTIYF. Here the CDR3 DNA reads TGTGCCAGCAGCTTAGAGAGGGGGCCCTTCTCTGGAAACACCATATATTTT.

The V and J genes are TRBV30 and TRBJ1-1; a weak D match, TRBD1 (5 bases). Deletions cut 3 bases from V and 4 bases from J, with 6 bases between. CDR3 length equals 11 residues. The germline V gene has CDR1 GTSNPN and CDR2 SVGIG (reference sequence). The CDR3 DNA reads as TGTGCCTGGAGCCAGGGCACTGAAGCTTTCTTT. Translating gives CAWSQGTEAFF.

V is TRBV28 and J is TRBJ1-5; weak D call: TRBD1 (5 bases). The CDR3 runs to 14 residues. The V end was cut by 3 bases, the J end by 6 bases, with 12 bases between. Germline loops: CDR1 MDHEN, CDR2 SYDVKM. This CDR3 is CASSFEGLSQPQHF. In DNA, the CDR3 is TGTGCCAGCAGTTTCGAGGGGTTGAGTCAGCCCCAGCATTTT.

This clone has a handful of counts. This chain joins TRBV6-6 and TRBJ1-4; no clear D. Germline CDR1 is MNHNY and CDR2 is SVGAGI (reference sequence). This CDR3 contains 16 residues. V was pared by 8 bases and J by 0 bases, with 16 bases between. The CDR3 coding sequence is TGTGCCAGCGGGCGAGGATACGGTGCAACTAATGAAAAACTGTTTTTT. It specifies CASGRGYGATNEKLFF.

The chain couples TRBV7-2 to TRBJ2-1, with 7 nucleotides matching TRBD1. Germline trimming cut 5 bases from V and 3 bases from J; bases unmatched to any gene: 10. The CDR3 loop spans 16 amino acids. The V gene's germline CDR1 is SGHTA and CDR2 FQGNSA. For the CDR3, the DNA is TGTGCCAGCAGCGCCCCCGGGACAGCTTTCTACAATGAGCAGTTCTTC. Protein sequence: CASSAPGTAFYNEQFF.

This clone was seen a single time. The CDR3 DNA reads TGCGCCAGCAGCCTTACCCAGGACAGGCAAGAGACCCAGTACTTC. Its protein product is CASSLTQDRQETQYF. This chain joins TRBV4-1 and TRBJ2-5, with 7 bases fitting TRBD1. With 4 bases clipped from V and 2 bases from J, the junction kept 7 bases outside the gene matches. From germline, CDR1 is MGHRA and CDR2 YSYEKL. This CDR3 has 15 amino acids.

This clone has more than one count but fewer than ten. V and J are TRBV7-9 and TRBJ2-7; 8 bases are shared with TRBD2. Trimming removed 5 bases from V and 2 bases from J; junction bases left unmatched: 14. This CDR3 is 17 amino acids long. In germline, CDR1 is SEHNR, CDR2 FQNEAQ (reference sequence). The CDR3 loop is CASSPGLAGGPTYEQYF. CDR3 nucleotides: TGTGCCAGCAGCCCCGGACTAGCCGGCGGACCCACCTACGAGCAGTACTTC.

CDR3 region: CASSTLAGRGFF. Written as DNA, the CDR3 is TGTGCCAGCAGTACCTTAGCGGGGAGGGGGTTCTTC. The chain carries TRBV28 and TRBJ2-1, with 8 bases lining up with TRBD2. The CDR3 is 12 amino acids. Trimming at V came to 5 bases and at J to 15 bases, leaving 9 bases not matched to a gene. Germline V gene sequence: CDR1 MDHEN, CDR2 SYDVKM. The entire variable domain, with the rest obtained from reference TRBV28 and TRBJ2-1, is as follows: DVKVTQSSRYLVKRTGEKVFLECVQDMDHENMFWYRQDPGLGLRLIYFSYDVKMKEKGDIPEGYSVSREKKERFSLILESASTNQTSMYLCASSTLAGRGFFGPGTRLTVL.

This clone occurred once. The chain combines TRBV7-3 with TRBJ2-7; the D is unclear. CDR1 is SGHTA and CDR2 is FQGTGA in the germline V gene. The CDR3 sequence is 15 residues long. V lost 2 bases and J lost 2, with 13 bases in between. CDR3 loop: CASSLGPQFTYEQYF. The CDR3 DNA is TGTGCCAGCAGCTTAGGTCCGCAATTCACCTACGAGCAGTACTTC.

This chain connects TRBV5-1 to TRBJ1-3; D might be TRBD1 (5 bases). The CDR3 spans 13 residues. V lost 7 bases and J lost 2, with 10 bases in between. The germline V gene encodes CDR1 SGHRS and CDR2 YFSETQ. The CDR3 DNA reads as TGCGCCAGCGGAGCGGGGCCTGGAAACACCATATATTTT. Amino acid sequence: CASGAGPGNTIYF. The full variable domain, its missing parts supplied by reference TRBV5-1 and TRBJ1-3, is KAGVTQTPRYLIKTRGQQVTLSCSPISGHRSVSWYQQTPGQGLQFLFEYFSETQRNKGNFPGRFSGRQFSNSRSEMNVSTLELGDSALYLCASGAGPGNTIYFGEGSWLTVV.

A few counts support this clone. This chain joins TRBV27 and TRBJ2-7, with 9 bases aligning to TRBD1. V dropped 5 bases and J dropped 2; count of bases not matched to a gene: 7. Germline-derived CDR1 and CDR2 are MNHEY and SMNVEV (reference sequence). The CDR3 spans 15 residues. The CDR3 protein is CASSRNRGQTYEQYF. CDR3 nucleotides: TGTGCCAGCAGTAGAAACAGGGGGCAGACCTACGAGCAGTACTTC.

This chain uses TRBV27 with TRBJ2-7, with a possible D match to TRBD2 (5 bases). V lost 4 bases and J lost 9, with 31 bases in between. Germline V gene sequence: CDR1 MNHEY, CDR2 SMNVEV (reference sequence). This CDR3 is built from 18 residues. The chain's CDR3 is CASSSPQDTSGIIRGQYF. Here the CDR3 DNA reads TGTGCCAGCAGTTCCCCTCAAGACACCTCCGGGATTATACGAGGGCAGTACTTC.

The V and J genes are TRBV3-1 (or the pseudogene TRBV3-2) and TRBJ1-6, with D hard to call. The V end was cut by 6 bases, the J end by 6 bases, with 12 bases between. Per the germline V gene, CDR1 is LGHDT and CDR2 is YNNKEL (reference sequence). This CDR3 has 14 residues. The chain's CDR3 is CASRARVGNSPLHF. The CDR3 DNA follows: TGTGCCAGCAGGGCCCGGGTGGGTAATTCACCCCTCCACTTT.

The chain recombines TRBV28 with TRBJ1-5, with a weak D call TRBD1 (5 bases). Germline values: CDR1 MDHEN, CDR2 SYDVKM. The V gene lost 8 bases and the J gene lost 2 bases, with 13 bases spanning the gap. The CDR3 loop spans 14 amino acids. Written as DNA, the CDR3 is TGTGCCAGCGGCCCCGGGGACCGCAATCAGCCCCAGCATTTT. This sequence encodes CASGPGDRNQPQHF.

The CDR3 here is CASSKDRPGSGTVALNEQFF. Here the CDR3 DNA reads TGTGCCAGCAGCAAAGATAGGCCGGGATCGGGGACAGTAGCGTTGAATGAGCAGTTCTTC. The V call is TRBV21-1, the J call TRBJ2-1; TRBD1 reflects the table's D call only, with no check against the DNA. TRBV21-1 has pseudogene status. This CDR3 has 20 amino acids.